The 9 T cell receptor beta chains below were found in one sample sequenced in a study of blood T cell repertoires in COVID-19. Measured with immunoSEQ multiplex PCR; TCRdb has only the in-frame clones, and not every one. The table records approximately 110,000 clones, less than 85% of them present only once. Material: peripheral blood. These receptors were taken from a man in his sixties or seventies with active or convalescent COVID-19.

For the CDR3, the DNA is TGTGCCAGCAGTAGTAGTTCACCCCTCCACTTT. Translation: CASSSSSPLHF. This chain links TRBV28 with TRBJ1-6; no clear D gene. This CDR3 spans 11 amino acids. The germline V and J ends were trimmed by 5 bases and 9 bases, with 5 bases remaining between them. Germline V gene lookup returns CDR1 MDHEN and CDR2 SYDVKM.

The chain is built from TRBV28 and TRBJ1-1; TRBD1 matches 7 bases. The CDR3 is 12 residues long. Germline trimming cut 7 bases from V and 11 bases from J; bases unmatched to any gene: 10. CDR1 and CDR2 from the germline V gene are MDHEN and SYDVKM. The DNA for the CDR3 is TGTGCCAGCACCGTCCGCAAGGGGGCGGCTTTCTTT. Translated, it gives CASTVRKGAAFF.

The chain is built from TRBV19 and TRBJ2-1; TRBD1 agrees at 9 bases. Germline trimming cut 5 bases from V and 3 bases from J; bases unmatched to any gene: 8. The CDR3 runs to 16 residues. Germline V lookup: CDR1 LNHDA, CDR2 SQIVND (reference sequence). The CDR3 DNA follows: TGTGCCAGTAGTCTAGGGACAGGGAGTATCTACAATGAGCAGTTCTTC. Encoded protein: CASSLGTGSIYNEQFF.

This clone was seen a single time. Here the CDR3 reads CASTRDRVGNQPQHF. The CDR3 DNA is TGTGCCAGCACACGGGACAGGGTAGGAAATCAGCCCCAGCATTTT. This chain joins TRBV6-6 and TRBJ1-5; TRBD1 matches 9 bases. Looked up from germline, CDR1 is MNHNY and CDR2 is SVGAGI (reference sequence). This CDR3 contains 15 residues. Unmatched junction bases numbered 8, after V lost 7 bases and J lost 4 bases.

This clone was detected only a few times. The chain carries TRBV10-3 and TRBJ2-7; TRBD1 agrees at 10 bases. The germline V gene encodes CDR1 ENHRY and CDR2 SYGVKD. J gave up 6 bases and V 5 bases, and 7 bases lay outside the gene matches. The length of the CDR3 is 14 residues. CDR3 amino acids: CAISRPGQGTEQYF. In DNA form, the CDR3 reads TGTGCCATCAGTCGGCCGGGACAGGGGACCGAGCAGTACTTC.

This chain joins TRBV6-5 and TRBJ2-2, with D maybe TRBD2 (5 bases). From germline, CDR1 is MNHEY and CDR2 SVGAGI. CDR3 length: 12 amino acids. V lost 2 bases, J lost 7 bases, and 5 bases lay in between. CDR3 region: CASSYEGGELFF. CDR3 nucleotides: TGTGCCAGCAGTTACGAGGGCGGGGAGCTGTTTTTT.

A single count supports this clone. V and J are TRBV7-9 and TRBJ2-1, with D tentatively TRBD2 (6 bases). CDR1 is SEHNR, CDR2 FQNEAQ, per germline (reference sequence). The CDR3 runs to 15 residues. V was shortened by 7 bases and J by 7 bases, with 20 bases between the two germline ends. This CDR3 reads CASTLGGYVKNEQFF. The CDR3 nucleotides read TGTGCCAGCACCCTGGGGGGATACGTCAAAAATGAGCAGTTCTTC.

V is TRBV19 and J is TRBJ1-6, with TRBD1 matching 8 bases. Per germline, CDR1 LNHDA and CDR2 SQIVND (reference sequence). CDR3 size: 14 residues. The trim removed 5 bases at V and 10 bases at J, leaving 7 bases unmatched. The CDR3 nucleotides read TGTGCCAGTAGTGTCCCAGGGGGCCGATCACCCCTCCACTTT. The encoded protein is CASSVPGGRSPLHF.

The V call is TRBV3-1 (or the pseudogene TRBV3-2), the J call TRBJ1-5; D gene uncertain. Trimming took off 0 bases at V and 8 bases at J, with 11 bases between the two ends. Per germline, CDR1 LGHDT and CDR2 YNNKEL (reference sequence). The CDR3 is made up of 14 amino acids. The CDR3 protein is CASSQDPRLKPQHF. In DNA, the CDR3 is TGTGCCAGCAGCCAAGATCCGCGGTTAAAGCCCCAGCATTTT.